The subject of this entry is one T cell receptor (beta chain). What it binds is not known. The CDR3 consists of 13 residues. V gave up 3 bases and J gave up 7 bases, with 12 bases separating them. Germline CDR1 and CDR2: MNHEY and SMNVEV (reference sequence). Profiling relied on immunoSEQ multiplex PCR, and the TCRdb table lists in-frame clones only, not all of them. This table holds about 31,000 clones, about 89% found once. The sample originates from a study of OX40 agonist ivuxolimab in advanced cancers. Study background: The diagnoses of dose-escalation patients were hepatocellular carcinoma, melanoma, renal cell or head and neck cancer.

Study-level points and caveats: CD8+ T cells averaged more expanded clones than CD4+. Dose levels from 0.1 to 3.0 mg/kg saw CD4+ and CD8+ blood T cells expand clonally by week 6.

This material consisted of CD4+ or CD8+ T cells sorted from blood, taken in a trial of the OX40 agonist ivuxolimab. The sequence came from an adult with an advanced solid tumor such as melanoma, head and neck, liver or kidney cancer. The chain uses TRBV27 and TRBJ1-2, with a tentative D call TRBD1 (6 bases). The CDR3 nucleotides are TGTGCCAGCAGTTTTCTACAGGGCGGTGGCTACACCTTC. Residues: CASSFLQGGGYTF.